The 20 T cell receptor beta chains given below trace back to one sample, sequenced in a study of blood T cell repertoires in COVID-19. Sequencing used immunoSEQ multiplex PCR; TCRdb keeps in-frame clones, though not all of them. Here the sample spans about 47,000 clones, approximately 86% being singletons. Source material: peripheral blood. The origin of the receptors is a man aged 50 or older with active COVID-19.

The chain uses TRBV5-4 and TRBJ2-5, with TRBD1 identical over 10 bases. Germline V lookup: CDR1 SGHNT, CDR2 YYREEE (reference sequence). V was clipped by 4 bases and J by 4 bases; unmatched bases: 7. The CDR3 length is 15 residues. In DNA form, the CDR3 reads TGTGCCAGCAGCGGGGGACAGGGGCGGGCAGAGACCCAGTACTTC. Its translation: CASSGGQGRAETQYF.

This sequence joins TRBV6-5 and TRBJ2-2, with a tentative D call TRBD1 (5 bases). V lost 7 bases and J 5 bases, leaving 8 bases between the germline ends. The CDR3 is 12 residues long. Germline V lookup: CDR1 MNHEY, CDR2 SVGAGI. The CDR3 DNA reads TGTGCCAGCATCCAGGGTACCGGGGAGCTGTTTTTT. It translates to CASIQGTGELFF.

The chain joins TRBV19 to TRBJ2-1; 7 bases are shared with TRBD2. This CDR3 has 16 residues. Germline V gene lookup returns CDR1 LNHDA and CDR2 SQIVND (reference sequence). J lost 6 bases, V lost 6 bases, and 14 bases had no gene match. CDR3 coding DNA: TGTGCCAGTAGCCGAAAAGGGAGGGGCAGCCTCAATGAGCAGTTCTTC. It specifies CASSRKGRGSLNEQFF.

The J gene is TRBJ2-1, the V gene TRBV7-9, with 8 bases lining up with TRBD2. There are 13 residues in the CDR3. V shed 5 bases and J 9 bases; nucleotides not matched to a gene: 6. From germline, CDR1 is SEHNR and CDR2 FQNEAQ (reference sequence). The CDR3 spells CASSPGRGVEQFF. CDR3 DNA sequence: TGTGCCAGCAGCCCTGGGCGGGGGGTTGAGCAGTTCTTC.

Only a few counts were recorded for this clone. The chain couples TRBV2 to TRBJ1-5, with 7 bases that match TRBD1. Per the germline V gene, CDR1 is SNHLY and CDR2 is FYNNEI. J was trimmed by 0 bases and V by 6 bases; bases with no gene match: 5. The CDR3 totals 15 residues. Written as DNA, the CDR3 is TGTGCCAGCAGGCAGGGACAGTTTAGCAATCAGCCCCAGCATTTT. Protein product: CASRQGQFSNQPQHF.

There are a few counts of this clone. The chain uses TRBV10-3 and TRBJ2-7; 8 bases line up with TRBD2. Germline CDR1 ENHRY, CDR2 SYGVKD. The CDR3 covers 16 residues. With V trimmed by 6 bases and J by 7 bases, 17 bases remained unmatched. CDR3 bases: TGTGCCATCAGCCCGGGGGGAGCGGGAGTAAGAGGAGAGCAGTACGTC. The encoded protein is CAISPGGAGVRGEQYV.

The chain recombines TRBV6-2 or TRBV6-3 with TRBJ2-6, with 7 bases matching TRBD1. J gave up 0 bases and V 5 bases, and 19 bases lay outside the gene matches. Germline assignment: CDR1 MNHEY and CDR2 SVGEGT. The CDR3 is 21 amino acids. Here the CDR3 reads CASSARSIDRVPFSGANVLTF. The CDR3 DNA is TGTGCCAGCAGTGCCCGCTCAATCGACAGGGTGCCGTTCTCTGGGGCCAACGTCCTGACTTTC.

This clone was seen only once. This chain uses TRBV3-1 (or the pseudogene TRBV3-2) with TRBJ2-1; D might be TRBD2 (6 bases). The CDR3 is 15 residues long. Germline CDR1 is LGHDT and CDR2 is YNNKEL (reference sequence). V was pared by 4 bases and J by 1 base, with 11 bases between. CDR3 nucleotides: TGTGCCAGCAGCCGCATAGCGGTATCCTACAATGAGCAGTTCTTC. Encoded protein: CASSRIAVSYNEQFF.

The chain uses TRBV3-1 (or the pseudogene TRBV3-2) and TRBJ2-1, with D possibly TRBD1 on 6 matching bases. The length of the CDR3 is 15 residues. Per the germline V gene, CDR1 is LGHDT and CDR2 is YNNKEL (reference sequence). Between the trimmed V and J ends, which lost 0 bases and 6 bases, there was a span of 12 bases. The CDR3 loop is CASSQEPTGFNEQFF. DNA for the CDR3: TGTGCCAGCAGCCAAGAACCAACAGGGTTCAATGAGCAGTTCTTC.

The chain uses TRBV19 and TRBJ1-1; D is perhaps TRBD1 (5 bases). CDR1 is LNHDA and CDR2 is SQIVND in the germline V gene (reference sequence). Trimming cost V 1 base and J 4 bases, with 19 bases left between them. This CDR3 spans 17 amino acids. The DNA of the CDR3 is TGTGCCAGTAGTATAGCCGCCCTGGGGGGAGGAAGCACTGAAGCTTTCTTT. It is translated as CASSIAALGGGSTEAFF.

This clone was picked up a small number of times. Here the CDR3 DNA reads TGTGCCAGCAGTCCCCAGGGGAACTCCTACGAGCAGTACGTC. Translating gives CASSPQGNSYEQYV. The chain has TRBV28 and TRBJ2-7; possibly TRBD1 for D (6 bases). V lost 5 bases, J lost 0 bases, and 11 bases lay in between. CDR1 and CDR2 (germline): MDHEN, SYDVKM. The CDR3 totals 14 residues.

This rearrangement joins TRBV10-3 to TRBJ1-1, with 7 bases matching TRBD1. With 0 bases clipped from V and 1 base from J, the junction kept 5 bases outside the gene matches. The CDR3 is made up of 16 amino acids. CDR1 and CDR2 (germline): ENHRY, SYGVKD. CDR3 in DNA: TGTGCCATCAGTGAGTCTAAGGGGGCCTCGAACACTGAAGCTTTCTTT. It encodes CAISESKGASNTEAFF.

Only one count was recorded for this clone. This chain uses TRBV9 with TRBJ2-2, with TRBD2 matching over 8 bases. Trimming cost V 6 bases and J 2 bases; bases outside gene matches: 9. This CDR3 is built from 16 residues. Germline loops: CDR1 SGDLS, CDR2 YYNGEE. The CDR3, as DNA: TGTGCCAGCACCAGACTAGCGCGTGTTAACACCGGGGAGCTGTTTTTT. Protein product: CASTRLARVNTGELFF.

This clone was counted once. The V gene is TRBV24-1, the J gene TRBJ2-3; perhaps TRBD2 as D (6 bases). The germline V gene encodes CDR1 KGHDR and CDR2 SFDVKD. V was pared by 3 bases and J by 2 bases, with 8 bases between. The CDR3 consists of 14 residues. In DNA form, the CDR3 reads TGTGCCACCAGTGATGGAGGGGTCACAGATACGCAGTATTTT. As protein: CATSDGGVTDTQYF.

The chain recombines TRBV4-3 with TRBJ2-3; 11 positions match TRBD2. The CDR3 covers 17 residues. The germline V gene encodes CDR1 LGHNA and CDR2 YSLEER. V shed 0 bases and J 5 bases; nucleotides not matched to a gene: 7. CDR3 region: CASSQELGLAGGDTQYF. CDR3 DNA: TGCGCCAGCAGCCAAGAATTGGGGCTAGCGGGGGGAGATACGCAGTATTTT.

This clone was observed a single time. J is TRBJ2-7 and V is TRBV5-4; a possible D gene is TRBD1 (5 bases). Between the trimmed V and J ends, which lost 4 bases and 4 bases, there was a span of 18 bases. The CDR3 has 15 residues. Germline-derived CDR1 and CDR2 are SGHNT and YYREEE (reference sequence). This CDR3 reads CASSLGLEPTYEQYV. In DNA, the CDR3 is TGTGCCAGCAGCCTGGGGCTAGAGCCTACTTACGAGCAGTACGTC.

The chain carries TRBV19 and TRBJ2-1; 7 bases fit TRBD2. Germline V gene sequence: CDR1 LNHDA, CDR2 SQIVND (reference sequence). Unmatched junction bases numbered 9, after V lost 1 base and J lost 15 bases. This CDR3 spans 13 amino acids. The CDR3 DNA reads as TGTGCCAGTAGTATAGGGGGCGGGAGCTTGAGGTTCTTC. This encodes CASSIGGGSLRFF.

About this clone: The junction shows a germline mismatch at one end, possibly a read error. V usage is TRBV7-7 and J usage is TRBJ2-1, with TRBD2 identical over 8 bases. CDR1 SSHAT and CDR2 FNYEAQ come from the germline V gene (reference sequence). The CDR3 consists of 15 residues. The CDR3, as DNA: TGTGCTAGCAGCTTGAACGGGGGGGCCGACAATGAGCAGTTCTTC. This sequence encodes CASSLNGGADNEQFF.

CDR3 nucleotide sequence: TGTGCCAGCAGCTTTGGCGCGGGAGGGGACACTGAAGCTTTCTTT. It is translated as CASSFGAGGDTEAFF. This chain uses TRBV5-6 with TRBJ1-1, with D possibly being TRBD1 (5 bases). The V and J ends lost 2 bases and 3 bases respectively, with 14 bases between them. The V gene's germline CDR1 is SGHDT and CDR2 YYEEEE. The CDR3 has 15 amino acids. Full variable domain (remainder filled in from reference TRBV5-6 and TRBJ1-1): DAGVTQSPTHLIKTRGQQVTLRCSPKSGHDTVSWYQQALGQGPQFIFQYYEEEERQRGNFPDRFSGHQFPNYSSELNVNALLLGDSALYLCASSFGAGGDTEAFFGQGTRLTVV.

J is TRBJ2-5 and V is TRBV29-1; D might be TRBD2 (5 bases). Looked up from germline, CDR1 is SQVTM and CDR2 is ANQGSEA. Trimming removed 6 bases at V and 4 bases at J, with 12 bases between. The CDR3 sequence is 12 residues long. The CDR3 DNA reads TGCAGCGTCGTCCGGAGGTTAGAGACCCAGTACTTC. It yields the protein CSVVRRLETQYF.